The T cell receptor beta chain described here comes from a study of T cells expressing NK-cell markers. Study as a whole: It was from sorted CD3+CD56+NKG2C+, CD3+CD56+NKG2C- and CD3+CD56-NKG2C+ T cells that TCR beta repertoires came.

Of note for this clonotype: Its specificity is not known.

TCRdb reprocessed the 5' RACE reads and keeps a single row for each CDR3 protein, giving no DNA. The sample features 400,000 to 550,000 distinct CDR3 sequences, with 7.3% in its top ten. Study results and caveats: Several of the donors also had these clonotypes leading their CD3+CD56-NKG2C+ fraction.

Per the germline V gene, CDR1 is LNHDA and CDR2 is SQIVND (reference sequence). The CDR3 covers 13 residues. This clonotype originated in a woman between 18 and 75 years old in good health. Specimen: blood T cells: a sorted CD56 or NKG2C T cell subset, CD4+ or CD8+ T cells, or bulk PBMC T cells (not recorded which). The chain joins TRBV19 to TRBJ2-5; the D gene TCRdb calls, TRBD1, cannot be checked with no DNA. The CDR3 loop is CATSRTTGGAQYF.